The clone carrying this T cell receptor (beta chain) was observed a single time. Cohort assignment relied on participant-reported clinical history. Resolution of symptoms, clearance, or two negative PCRs was present in recovered Cohort 3 donors. The table came from immunoSEQ multiplex PCR; TCRdb's copy has only in-frame clones and leaves some out. The sample has some 270,000 clones, over 75% seen once. The data originate from a study of blood T cell repertoires in COVID-19. Study background: T cells, B-cell-depleted T cells, or PBMCs provided the cDNA or gDNA that served as material.

CDR3 length: 17 amino acids. V dropped 11 bases and J dropped 0 bases, with 25 bases sitting between them. The V gene's germline CDR1 is LNHDA and CDR2 SQIVND (reference sequence). The receptor was derived from a woman aged 30 to 39 who had recovered from COVID-19. The sample consisted of PBMCs or T cells enriched from blood (not recorded which). The chain joins TRBV19 to TRBJ1-2; maybe TRBD1 (6 bases). The CDR3 bases are TGTGCCGCAGGGGATTATTCGAGCCCGTCGCCTAACTATGGCTACACCTTC. Protein: CAAGDYSSPSPNYGYTF.